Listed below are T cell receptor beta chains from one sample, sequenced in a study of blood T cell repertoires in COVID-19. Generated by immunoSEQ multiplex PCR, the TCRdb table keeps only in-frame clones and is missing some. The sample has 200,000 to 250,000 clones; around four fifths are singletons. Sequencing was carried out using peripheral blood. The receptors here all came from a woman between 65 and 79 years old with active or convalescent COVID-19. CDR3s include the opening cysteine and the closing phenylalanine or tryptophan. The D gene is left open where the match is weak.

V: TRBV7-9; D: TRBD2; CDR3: CASSWGGTGAVSYEQYF
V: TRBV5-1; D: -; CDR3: CASSFLGSVNTEAFF
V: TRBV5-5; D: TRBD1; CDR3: CASSLATGGNQPQHF
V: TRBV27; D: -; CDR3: CASSVGDAGDQPQHF
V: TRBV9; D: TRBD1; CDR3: CASSAQGAQPQHF
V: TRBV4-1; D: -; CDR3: CASRFQGGDTQYF
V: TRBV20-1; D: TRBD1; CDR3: CSATGGHGYTF
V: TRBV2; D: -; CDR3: CASSEAQGLYGYTF
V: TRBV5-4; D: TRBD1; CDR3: CASSLGQGSNTGELFF
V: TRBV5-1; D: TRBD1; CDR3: CASSTLGQGANSPLHF
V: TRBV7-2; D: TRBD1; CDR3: CASSFDRDSSYEQYF
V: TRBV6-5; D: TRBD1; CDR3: CAATGLTGNEQFF
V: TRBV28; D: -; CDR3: CASSPRFRALSYEQYF
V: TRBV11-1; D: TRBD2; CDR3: CASSSPSGGNTGELFF
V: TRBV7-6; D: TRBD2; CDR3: CASSSRTSGTNEQFF
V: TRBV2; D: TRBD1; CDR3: CASRDRGYEQYF
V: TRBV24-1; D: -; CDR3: CATSATLAQFYNEQFF
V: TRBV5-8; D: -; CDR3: CASSLGGRTVNTIYF
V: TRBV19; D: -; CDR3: CASSTPTGRGHYGYTF